This T cell receptor beta chain is drawn from a study of blood T cells in healthy people across ages. Study-wide results and caveats: A roughly linear age-dependent decrease characterized TCR beta diversity per million T cells.

The CDR3 is 12 amino acids. The V end was cut by 10 bases, the J end by 6 bases, with 15 bases between. The germline V gene has CDR1 ENHRY and CDR2 SYGVKD. A J-beta primer mix and a sample-barcoded 5' primer were used in a second PCR of about 6 to 12 cycles. TCRdb re-analysed the 5' RACE reads in MiXCR, keeping a single row per CDR3 protein. The sample carries about 570,000 distinct CDR3 sequences, approximately 27% recorded once. On this clonotype itself: Its antigen is as yet unknown.

Healthy Caucasians from Russia aged roughly 6 to 95 served as donors. Every donor gave roughly 9.6 milliliters of peripheral blood. Sequencing input: blood. The origin of this receptor is a woman aged 70-85 years in good health. V and J are TRBV10-3 and TRBJ1-2; possible D gene TRBD1, 5 bases. CDR3 in amino acids: CATEGPSHGYTF. The DNA of the CDR3 is TGTGCCACCGAGGGACCTTCGCATGGCTACACCTTC.